This record looks at one T cell receptor beta chain sequence and its context. Here immunoSEQ multiplex PCR was the method, and the copy in TCRdb shows in-frame clones only, minus some. The sample lists about 50,000 clones; about 90% were seen once. Germline lookup yields CDR1 KGHSH and CDR2 LQKENI. Trimming took 6 bases from V and 5 from J, leaving 20 bases between them. This CDR3 has 16 residues. The sample comes from a study of T cell changes during pregnancy in multiple sclerosis. This chain joins TRBV18 and TRBJ2-4, with D tentatively TRBD2 (7 bases). This sample comprised CD4+ T cells from peripheral blood mononuclear cells, obtained after pregnancy. This TCR came from a female donor with multiple sclerosis, enrolled in a pregnancy study. CDR3: CASSTKGGKAQNIQYF. For the CDR3, the DNA is TGTGCCAGCTCCACCAAGGGGGGGAAGGCCCAAAACATTCAGTACTTC.